This TCR beta chain is from a study of regulatory T cells in long-lasting Graves disease. About the research overall: Freshly diagnosed Graves' patients had used antithyroid drugs for under 3 months.

The sample's time point: newly diagnosed GD, antithyroid drugs for less than 3 months. PBMC RNA served as the TCR library source. This CDR3 spans 13 amino acids. V lost 4 bases and J lost 5, with 9 bases in between. Germline V gene lookup returns CDR1 SEHNR and CDR2 FQNEAQ (reference sequence). Construction of the TCR beta libraries employed iRepertoire HTBI primers in conjunction with Arm-PCR of CDR3 regions. TCRdb used MiXCR to reprocess the multiplex PCR reads, holding one entry per CDR3 protein. The data contain about 560,000 distinct CDR3 sequences, approximately 16% of them singletons. These data also formed part of another study, on T cells in Graves' hyperthyroidism and ophthalmopathy. That report adds: Carried out on the TCR CDR3, a first-round RT-PCR used the HTBI primer set.

The J gene is TRBJ2-1, the V gene TRBV7-9; possibly TRBD1 for D (5 bases). The TCR originated in a man aged 18 to 29 with Graves disease. Material: peripheral blood mononuclear cells (PBMCs), obtained at new diagnosis, from a patient treated with antithyroid drugs. CDR3 nucleotide sequence: TGTGCCAGCAGCTCACACAGGAACAATGAGCAGTTCTTC. This codes for CASSSHRNNEQFF. Using reference TRBV7-9 and TRBJ2-1 for the parts outside the CDR3, the full variable domain is DTGVSQNPRHKITKRGQNVTFRCDPISEHNRLYWYRQTLGQGPEFLTYFQNEAQLEKSRLLSDRFSAERPKGSFSTLEIQRTEQGDSAMYLCASSSHRNNEQFFGPGTRLTVL.